The 7 T cell receptor beta chains below come from one sample, sequenced in a study of Graves' ophthalmopathy and Graves' hyperthyroidism. Amplification of TCR beta CDR3 regions used RNA transcripts. HTBI primers were employed in first-round RT-PCR, then a second-round multiplex PCR followed. One entry per CDR3 protein results from TCRdb running MiXCR on the multiplex PCR reads. The sample holds approximately 160,000 distinct CDR3 sequences, roughly two fifths seen once. The material sequenced was peripheral blood. These receptors were obtained from a man younger than 45 with Graves' ophthalmopathy.

This chain connects TRBV27 to TRBJ2-2; TRBD1 matches at 7 bases. Germline values: CDR1 MNHEY, CDR2 SMNVEV (reference sequence). The V and J ends lost 5 bases and 7 bases, in that order; junction bases with no gene match: 13. This CDR3 region has 16 residues. In nucleotides, the CDR3 is TGTGCCAGCAGTACCCGAGACAGGGTTTTCTTCGGGGAGCTGTTTTTT. It codes for CASSTRDRVFFGELFF.

This clonotype has just a few counts. The V gene is TRBV6-1, the J gene TRBJ2-7, with D possibly matching TRBD1 (6 bases). The CDR3 is 17 residues long. V lost 2 bases and J lost 2, with 19 bases in between. The germline V gene encodes CDR1 MNHNS and CDR2 SASEGT. The CDR3 loop is CASSEYPAGRGTYEQYF. The CDR3 coding sequence is TGTGCCAGCAGTGAATATCCTGCGGGCAGGGGAACCTACGAGCAGTACTTC.

This clonotype was counted many times. The genes are TRBV6-2 or TRBV6-3 and TRBJ2-7; D is perhaps TRBD2 (5 bases). Germline V gene sequence: CDR1 MNHEY, CDR2 SVGEGT. Trimming removed 0 bases from V and 0 bases from J, with 9 bases in between. The CDR3 totals 15 residues. CDR3 protein: CASSYSGESSYEQYF. The CDR3 DNA reads TGTGCCAGCAGTTACTCTGGGGAGTCCTCCTACGAGCAGTACTTC.

Many counts were recorded for this clonotype. The V gene is TRBV6-2 or TRBV6-3, the J gene TRBJ1-2; maybe TRBD1 (5 bases). There are 16 residues in the CDR3. CDR1 is MNHEY, CDR2 SVGEGT, per germline. Trimming shortened V by 6 bases and J by 2 bases, and 19 bases separated the two germline ends. This CDR3 is CASRPGLDTRNYGYTF. The CDR3 nucleotides are TGTGCCAGCAGACCCGGCCTGGACACTCGAAACTATGGCTACACCTTC.

This clonotype was observed a single time. The J gene is TRBJ1-1, the V gene TRBV12-3 or TRBV12-4; unclear D gene. V gave up 3 bases and J gave up 8 bases, with 7 bases separating them. This CDR3 is 11 amino acids long. CDR3 sequence: CASSFSLEAFF. The CDR3 coding sequence is TGTGCCAGCAGTTTTTCCCTAGAAGCTTTCTTT.

The chain links TRBV28 to TRBJ1-2; 7 bases are a match to TRBD1. This CDR3 has 14 amino acids. The V and J ends lost 6 bases and 2 bases, in that order; junction bases with no gene match: 6. Germline V CDR1 and CDR2: MDHEN, SYDVKM. The CDR3 sequence: CASSNPDRNYGYTF. Here the CDR3 DNA reads TGTGCCAGCAGCAACCCGGACAGGAACTATGGCTACACCTTC.

In its sample, this clonotype was seen many times. V usage is TRBV10-3 and J usage is TRBJ1-1; D is unresolved. V shed 2 bases and J shed 5 bases, with 15 bases lying between them. CDR3 size: 15 residues. Germline assignment: CDR1 ENHRY and CDR2 SYGVKD. The DNA of the CDR3 is TGTGCCATCAGTGAGACCGGAGGGCCGGATACTGAAGCTTTCTTT. Residues: CAISETGGPDTEAFF.